The T cell receptor beta chain described here comes from a study of technical replicates of blood from a few donors. This clone appeared a single time. Assay used: immunoSEQ multiplex PCR; TCRdb lists only in-frame clones, some missing. The table has around 13,000 clones, 85% seen once; the top ten hold more than 9%. This TCR derives from a human donor in good health. The material sequenced was PBMCs.

The CDR3 DNA reads as TGTGCCAGCAGCTTGGCCGCAGCCTACGAGCAGTACTTC. This gives the protein CASSLAAAYEQYF. This chain connects TRBV5-4 to TRBJ2-7; D remains ambiguous. Germline V lookup: CDR1 SGHNT, CDR2 YYREEE (reference sequence). This CDR3 contains 13 residues. The V gene lost 0 bases and the J gene lost 2 bases, with 6 bases spanning the gap.